This T cell receptor (beta chain) was retrieved from a study of T cell responses to AZD1222 COVID-19 vaccine (dated by TCRdb to the early 2020s). In terms of the full investigation: TCR sequencing covered fewer than 250 trial participants: 200 to 210 given two doses of AZD1222 and 26 given two doses of MenACWY control vaccine. Trial participants were enrolled by age into subgroups of 18-55, 56-69 and 70-plus years, and 148, 28 and 57 TCR-sequenced participants, respectively, were included in these subgroups. The paper as a whole reports these results and caveats: Nearly half of unique spike-specific TCRs reportedly recognized epitopes outside regions mutated in the B.1.351 and B.1.1.7 variants. Conclusions about previously exposed vaccinees are limited, since just a handful of AZD1222 recipients were seropositive for SARS-CoV-2 at baseline. Participants were mostly white British, with more females than males. The authors suggested clonal diversity may have been underestimated. Because no day 14 peak-response samples were available, repertoires were characterized only after the peak T cell response. CD4 TCRs associated with the vaccine covered the entire spike protein, and the dominant responses were in regions 160-218 and 743-854. The 56-69-year group was small, and its depth increase did not reach significance, likely because of low power. A significant rise in spike-specific TCR breadth and depth was observed after two AZD1222 doses relative to day 0 and relative to MenACWY recipients.

This specimen's time point label, per the study, means: about 28 days (+/-7) after the second vaccine dose. Because spike-specific TCR depth and breadth did not differ between the two schedules, AZD1222 recipients who got a second dose at roughly 4 weeks were pooled with those who got a second dose at roughly 12 weeks. Vaccinee samples came from UK trials COV001 and COV002, including a single-blind randomized controlled phase 2/3 trial of AZD1222 (ChAdOx1 nCoV-19) in healthy adults. Trial participant PBMC samples were collected at day 0 and day 28 after the second dose for TCRbeta chain sequencing. Trimming accounts for 0 bases at V and 4 bases at J, while the number of junction bases matched to no gene is 4. For CDR1 and CDR2, the germline V gene (reference sequence) lists GTSNPN and SVGIG. Spanning cysteine to phenylalanine, the CDR3 consists of 14 amino acids. Solely the CDR3 DNA is kept, with 42 bases framed from the first base.

As to this clone: Which antigen it targets is not known. No base qualities exist here, and no much larger clone lies one base off it.

The CDR3 regions of human TCRbeta chains were subjected to immunosequencing. In the authors' own workflow: TCRs in the repertoires were matched against a reference library of SARS-CoV-2-specific TCRs that had been generated with the MIRA antigen-specificity platform. Breadth meant the fraction of unique TCRs that were SARS-CoV-2-associated, whereas depth meant the fraction of total T cells that were SARS-CoV-2-associated. Using the MIRA data, every spike-specific TCR was mapped to the spike region that the TCR reacted to and assigned to either a CD4 or a CD8 class. Log10-transformed breadth and depth values were compared by one-way ANOVA with Sidak's multiple comparisons tests. Here the immuneACCESS table is served through TCRdb, limited to in-frame sequences with V and J called. Missing clones are a known gap in these copies; in checked studies unresolved V genes cover under half, and the rest lacks a known reason. V, J and clone size derive from that table, while D and trimming were established from the DNA sequence. The sample records over 50,000 clones, about 89% of which are singletons. The ten largest clones capture around 15% of the sample.

This receptor was taken from an adult who received the AZD1222 COVID-19 vaccine. Sequenced here: peripheral blood, sampled 28 days after the second AZD1222 dose. The chain couples TRBV30 to TRBJ2-3, and 7 junction bases match TRBD2. The sequenced DNA is TGTGCCTGGAGTGTGGGGGGAGGGCCAGATACGCAGTATTTT. This sequence encodes CAWSVGGGPDTQYF.